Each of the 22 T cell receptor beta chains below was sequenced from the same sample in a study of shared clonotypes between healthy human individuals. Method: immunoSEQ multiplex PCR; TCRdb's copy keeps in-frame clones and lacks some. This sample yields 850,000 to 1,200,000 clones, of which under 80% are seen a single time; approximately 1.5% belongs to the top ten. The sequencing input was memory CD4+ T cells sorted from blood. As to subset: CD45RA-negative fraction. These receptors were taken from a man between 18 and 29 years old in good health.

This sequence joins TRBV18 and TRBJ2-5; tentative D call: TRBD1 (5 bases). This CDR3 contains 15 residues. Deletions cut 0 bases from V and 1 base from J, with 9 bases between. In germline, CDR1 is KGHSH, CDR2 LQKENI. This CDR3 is CASSPPAQGQETQYF. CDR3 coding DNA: TGTGCCAGCTCACCACCGGCCCAGGGCCAAGAGACCCAGTACTTC.

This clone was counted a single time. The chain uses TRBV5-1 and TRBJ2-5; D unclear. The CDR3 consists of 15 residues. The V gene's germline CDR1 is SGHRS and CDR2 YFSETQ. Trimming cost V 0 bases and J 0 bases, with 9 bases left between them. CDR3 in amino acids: CASSLGSAYQETQYF. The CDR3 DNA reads TGCGCCAGCAGCTTGGGTTCGGCGTACCAAGAGACCCAGTACTTC. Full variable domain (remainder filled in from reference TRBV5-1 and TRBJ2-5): KAGVTQTPRYLIKTRGQQVTLSCSPISGHRSVSWYQQTPGQGLQFLFEYFSETQRNKGNFPGRFSGRQFSNSRSEMNVSTLELGDSALYLCASSLGSAYQETQYFGPGTRLLVL.

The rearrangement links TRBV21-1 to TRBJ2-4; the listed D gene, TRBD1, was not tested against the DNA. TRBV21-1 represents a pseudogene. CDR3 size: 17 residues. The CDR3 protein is CASSSQTGGRAKNIQYF. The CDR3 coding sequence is TGTGCCAGCAGCAGCCAGACAGGGGGCCGTGCCAAAAACATTCAGTACTTC.

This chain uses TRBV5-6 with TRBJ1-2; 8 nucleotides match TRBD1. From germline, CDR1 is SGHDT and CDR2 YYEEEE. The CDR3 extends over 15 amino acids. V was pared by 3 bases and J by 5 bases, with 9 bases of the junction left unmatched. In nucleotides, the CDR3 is TGTGCCAGCAGCTGGGGGGCCAGGGGGCCGTATGGCTACACCTTC. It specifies CASSWGARGPYGYTF. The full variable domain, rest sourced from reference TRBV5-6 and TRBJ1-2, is DAGVTQSPTHLIKTRGQQVTLRCSPKSGHDTVSWYQQALGQGPQFIFQYYEEEERQRGNFPDRFSGHQFPNYSSELNVNALLLGDSALYLCASSWGARGPYGYTFGSGTRLTVV.

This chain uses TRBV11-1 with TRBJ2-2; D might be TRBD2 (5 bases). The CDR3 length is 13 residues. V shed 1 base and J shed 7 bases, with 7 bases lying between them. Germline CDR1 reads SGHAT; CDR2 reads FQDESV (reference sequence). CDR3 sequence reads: CASSLEAGGELFF. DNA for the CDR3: TGTGCCAGCAGCTTAGAGGCGGGCGGGGAGCTGTTTTTT.

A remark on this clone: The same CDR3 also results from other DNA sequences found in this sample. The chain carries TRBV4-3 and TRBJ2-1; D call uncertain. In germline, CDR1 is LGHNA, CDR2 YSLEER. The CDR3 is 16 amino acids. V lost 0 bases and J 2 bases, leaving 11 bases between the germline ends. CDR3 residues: CASSQDRRGTYNEQFF. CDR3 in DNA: TGCGCCAGCAGCCAAGATCGAAGAGGTACCTACAATGAGCAGTTCTTC.

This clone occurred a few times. The CDR3 spells CASSLVRFQGDPKTYGYTF. CDR3 DNA: TGTGCCAGCAGCTTAGTGAGGTTCCAGGGGGACCCGAAGACTTATGGCTACACCTTC. The chain couples TRBV7-8 to TRBJ1-2, with 7 bases identical to TRBD1. The junction had 19 bases not matched to a gene; V was cut back by 1 base and J by 5 bases. CDR1 is SGHVS and CDR2 is FQNEAQ in the germline V gene. This CDR3 has 19 amino acids.

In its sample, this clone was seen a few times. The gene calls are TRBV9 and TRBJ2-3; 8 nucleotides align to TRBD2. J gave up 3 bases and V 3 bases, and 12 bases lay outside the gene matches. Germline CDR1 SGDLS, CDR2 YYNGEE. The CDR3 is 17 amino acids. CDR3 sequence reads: CASSAGEGGRRTDTQYF. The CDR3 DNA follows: TGTGCCAGCAGCGCCGGAGAGGGCGGGAGGAGGACAGATACGCAGTATTTT.

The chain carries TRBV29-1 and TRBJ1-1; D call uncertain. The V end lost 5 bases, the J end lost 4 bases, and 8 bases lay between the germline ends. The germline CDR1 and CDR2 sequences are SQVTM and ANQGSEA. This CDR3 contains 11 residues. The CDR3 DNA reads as TGCAGCGTTACCTTGGTCACTGAAGCTTTCTTT. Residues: CSVTLVTEAFF.

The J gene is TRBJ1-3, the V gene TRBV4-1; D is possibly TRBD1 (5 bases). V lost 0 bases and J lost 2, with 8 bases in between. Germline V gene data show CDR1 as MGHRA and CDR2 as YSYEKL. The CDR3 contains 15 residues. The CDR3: CASSQDSGTGNTIYF. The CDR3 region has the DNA TGCGCCAGCAGCCAAGATTCAGGGACTGGAAACACCATATATTTT.

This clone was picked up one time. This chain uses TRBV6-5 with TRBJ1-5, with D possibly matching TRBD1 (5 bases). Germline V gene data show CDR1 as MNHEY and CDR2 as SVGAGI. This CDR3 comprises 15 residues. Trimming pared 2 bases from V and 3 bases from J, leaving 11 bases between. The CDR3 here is CASSYGRGPNQPQHF. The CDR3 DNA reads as TGTGCCAGCAGTTACGGAAGGGGCCCCAATCAGCCCCAGCATTTT.

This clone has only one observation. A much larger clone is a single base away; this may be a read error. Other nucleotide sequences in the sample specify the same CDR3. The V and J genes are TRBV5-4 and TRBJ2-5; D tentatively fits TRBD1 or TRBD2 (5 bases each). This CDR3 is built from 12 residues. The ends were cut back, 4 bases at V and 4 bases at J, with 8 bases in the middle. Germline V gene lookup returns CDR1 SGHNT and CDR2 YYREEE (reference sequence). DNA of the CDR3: TGTGCCAGCAGCAGGGACCGAGAGACCCAGTACTTC. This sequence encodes CASSRDRETQYF.

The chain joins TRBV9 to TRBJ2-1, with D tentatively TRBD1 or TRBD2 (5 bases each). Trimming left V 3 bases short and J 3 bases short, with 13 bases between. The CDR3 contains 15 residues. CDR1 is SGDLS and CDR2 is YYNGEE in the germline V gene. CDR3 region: CASSGRDGNYNEQFF. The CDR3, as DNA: TGTGCCAGCAGCGGCCGGGACGGAAACTACAATGAGCAGTTCTTC.

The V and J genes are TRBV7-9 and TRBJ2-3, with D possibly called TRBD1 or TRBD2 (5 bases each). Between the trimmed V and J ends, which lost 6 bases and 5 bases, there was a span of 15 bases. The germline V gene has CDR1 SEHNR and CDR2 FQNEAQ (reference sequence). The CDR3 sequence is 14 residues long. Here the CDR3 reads CASRTRVEGDTQYF. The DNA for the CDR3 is TGTGCCAGCAGGACCAGGGTTGAGGGAGATACGCAGTATTTT. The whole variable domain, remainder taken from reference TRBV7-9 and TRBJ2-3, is DTGVSQNPRHKITKRGQNVTFRCDPISEHNRLYWYRQTLGQGPEFLTYFQNEAQLEKSRLLSDRFSAERPKGSFSTLEIQRTEQGDSAMYLCASRTRVEGDTQYFGPGTRLTVL.

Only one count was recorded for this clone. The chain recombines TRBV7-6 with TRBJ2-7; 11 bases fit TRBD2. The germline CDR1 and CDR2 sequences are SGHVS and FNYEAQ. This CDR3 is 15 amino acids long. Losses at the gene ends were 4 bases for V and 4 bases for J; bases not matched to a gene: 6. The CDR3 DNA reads TGTGCCAGCAGCTCCATAGCGGGAGGGCGATACGAGCAGTACTTC. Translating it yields CASSSIAGGRYEQYF. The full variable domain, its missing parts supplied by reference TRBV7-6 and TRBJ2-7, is GAGVSQSPRYKVTKRGQDVALRCDPISGHVSLYWYRQALGQGPEFLTYFNYEAQQDKSGLPNDRFSAERPEGSISTLTIQRTEQRDSAMYRCASSSIAGGRYEQYFGPGTRLTVT.

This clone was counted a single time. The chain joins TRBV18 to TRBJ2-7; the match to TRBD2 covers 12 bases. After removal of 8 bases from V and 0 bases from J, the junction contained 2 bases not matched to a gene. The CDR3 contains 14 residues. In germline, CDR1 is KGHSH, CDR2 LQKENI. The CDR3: CASQTSGSSYEQYF. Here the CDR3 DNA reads TGTGCCAGCCAGACTAGCGGGAGCTCCTACGAGCAGTACTTC.

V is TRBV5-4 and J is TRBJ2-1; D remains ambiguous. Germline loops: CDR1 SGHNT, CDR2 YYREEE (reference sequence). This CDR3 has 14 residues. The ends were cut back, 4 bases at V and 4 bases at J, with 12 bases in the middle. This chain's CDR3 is CASSLSTLYNEQFF. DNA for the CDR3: TGTGCCAGCAGCCTATCGACATTATACAATGAGCAGTTCTTC.

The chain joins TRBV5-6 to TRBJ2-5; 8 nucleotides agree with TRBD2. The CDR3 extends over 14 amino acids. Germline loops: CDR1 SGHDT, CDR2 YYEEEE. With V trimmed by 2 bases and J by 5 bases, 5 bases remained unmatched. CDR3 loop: CASSFSGAVETQYF. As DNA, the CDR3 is TGTGCCAGCAGCTTTAGCGGGGCTGTGGAGACCCAGTACTTC.

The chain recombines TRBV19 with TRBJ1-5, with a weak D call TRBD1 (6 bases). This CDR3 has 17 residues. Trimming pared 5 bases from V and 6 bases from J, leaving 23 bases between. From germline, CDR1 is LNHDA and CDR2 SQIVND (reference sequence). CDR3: CASSLQGNGLRGQPQHF. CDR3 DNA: TGTGCCAGTAGTTTACAGGGTAACGGCTTGAGGGGTCAGCCCCAGCATTTT.

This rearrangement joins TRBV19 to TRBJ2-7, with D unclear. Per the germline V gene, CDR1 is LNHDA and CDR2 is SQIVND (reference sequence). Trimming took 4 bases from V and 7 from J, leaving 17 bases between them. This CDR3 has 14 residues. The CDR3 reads CASSTIPSAWEQYF. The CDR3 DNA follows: TGTGCCAGTAGTACCATCCCCTCCGCGTGGGAGCAGTACTTC.

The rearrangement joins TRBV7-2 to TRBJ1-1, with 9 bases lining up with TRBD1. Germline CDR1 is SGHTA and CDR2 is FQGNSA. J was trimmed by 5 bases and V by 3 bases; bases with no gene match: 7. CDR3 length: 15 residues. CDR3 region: CASSFTGGVGTEAFF. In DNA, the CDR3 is TGTGCCAGCAGCTTCACAGGGGGCGTAGGAACTGAAGCTTTCTTT.

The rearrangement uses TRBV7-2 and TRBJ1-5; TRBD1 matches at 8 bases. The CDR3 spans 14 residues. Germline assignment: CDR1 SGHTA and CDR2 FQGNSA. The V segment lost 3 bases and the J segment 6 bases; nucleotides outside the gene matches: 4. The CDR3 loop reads CASSLDRERQPQHF. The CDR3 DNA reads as TGTGCCAGCAGCTTGGACAGGGAGCGTCAGCCCCAGCATTTT. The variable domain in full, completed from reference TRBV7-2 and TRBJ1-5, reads GAGVSQSPSNKVTEKGKDVELRCDPISGHTALYWYRQSLGQGLEFLIYFQGNSAPDKSGLPSDRFSAERTGGSVSTLTIQRTQQEDSAVYLCASSLDRERQPQHFGDGTRLSIL.